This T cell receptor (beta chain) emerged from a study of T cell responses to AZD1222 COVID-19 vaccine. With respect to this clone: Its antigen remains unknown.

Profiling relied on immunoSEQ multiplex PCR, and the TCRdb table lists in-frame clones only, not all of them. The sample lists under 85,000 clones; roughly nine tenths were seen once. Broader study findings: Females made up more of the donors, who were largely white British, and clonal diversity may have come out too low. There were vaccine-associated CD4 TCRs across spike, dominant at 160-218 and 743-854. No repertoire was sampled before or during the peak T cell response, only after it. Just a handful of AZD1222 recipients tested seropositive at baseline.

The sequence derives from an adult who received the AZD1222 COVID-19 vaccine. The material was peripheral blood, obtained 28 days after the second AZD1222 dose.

CDR3: CASSQEVGTSSTNEQFF. For the CDR3, the DNA is TGTGCCAGCAGCCAAGAGGTGGGGACTAGTTCTACCAATGAGCAGTTCTTC. This sequence joins TRBV14 and TRBJ2-1, with 8 bases fitting TRBD2. V trimming: 0 bases; J trimming: 6 bases; junction bases outside the gene matches: 10. The CDR3 length is 17 residues. The germline V gene has CDR1 SGHDN and CDR2 FVKESK.